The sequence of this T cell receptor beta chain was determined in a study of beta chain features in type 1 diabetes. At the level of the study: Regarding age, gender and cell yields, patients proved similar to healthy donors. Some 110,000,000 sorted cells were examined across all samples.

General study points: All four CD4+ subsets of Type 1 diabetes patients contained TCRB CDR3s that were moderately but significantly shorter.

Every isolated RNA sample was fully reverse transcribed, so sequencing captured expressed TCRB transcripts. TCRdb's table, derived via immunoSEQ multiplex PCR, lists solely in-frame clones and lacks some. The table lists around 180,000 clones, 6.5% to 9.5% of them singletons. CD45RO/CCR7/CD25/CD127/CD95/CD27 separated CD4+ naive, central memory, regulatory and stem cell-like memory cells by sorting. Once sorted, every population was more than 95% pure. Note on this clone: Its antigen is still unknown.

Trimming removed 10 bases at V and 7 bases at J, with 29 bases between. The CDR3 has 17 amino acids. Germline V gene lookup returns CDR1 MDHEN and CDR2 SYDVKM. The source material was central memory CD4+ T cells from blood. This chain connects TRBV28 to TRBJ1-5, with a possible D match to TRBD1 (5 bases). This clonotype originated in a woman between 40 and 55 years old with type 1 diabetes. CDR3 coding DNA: TGTGCCACCATCGGAATCCGGGGGGACCCCATCGCCCAGCCCCAGCATTTT. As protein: CATIGIRGDPIAQPQHF.